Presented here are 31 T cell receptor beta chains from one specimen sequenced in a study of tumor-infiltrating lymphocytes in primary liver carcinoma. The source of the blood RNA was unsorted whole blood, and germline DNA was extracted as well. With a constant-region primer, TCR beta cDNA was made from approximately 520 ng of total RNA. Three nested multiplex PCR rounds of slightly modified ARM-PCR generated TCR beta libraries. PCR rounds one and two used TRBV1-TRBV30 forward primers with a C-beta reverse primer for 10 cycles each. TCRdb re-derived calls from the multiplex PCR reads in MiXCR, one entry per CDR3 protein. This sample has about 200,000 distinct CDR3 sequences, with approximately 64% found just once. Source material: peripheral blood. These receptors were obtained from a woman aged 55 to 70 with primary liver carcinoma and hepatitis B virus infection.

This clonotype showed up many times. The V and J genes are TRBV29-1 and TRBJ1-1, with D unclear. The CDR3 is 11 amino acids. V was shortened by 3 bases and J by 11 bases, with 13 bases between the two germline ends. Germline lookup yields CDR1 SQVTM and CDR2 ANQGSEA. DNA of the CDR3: TGCAGCGTTGACTTAAGACGGCAGGCTTTCTTT. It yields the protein CSVDLRRQAFF.

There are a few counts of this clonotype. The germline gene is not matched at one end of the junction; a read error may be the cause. This CDR3 is CASSFNSGRALGDTQYF. The CDR3 DNA follows: TGTGCTAGCAGCTTTAATAGCGGGAGGGCCTTGGGAGATACGCAGTATTTT. The V call is TRBV7-8, the J call TRBJ2-3; 11 nucleotides align to TRBD2. The CDR3 sequence is 17 residues long. In germline, CDR1 is SGHVS, CDR2 FQNEAQ.

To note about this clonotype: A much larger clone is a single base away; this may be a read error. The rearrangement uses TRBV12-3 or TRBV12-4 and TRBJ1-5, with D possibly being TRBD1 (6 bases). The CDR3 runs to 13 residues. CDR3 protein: CASRGQYNRPQHF. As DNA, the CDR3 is TGTGCCAGCAGAGGACAGTACAATCGGCCCCAGCATTTT.

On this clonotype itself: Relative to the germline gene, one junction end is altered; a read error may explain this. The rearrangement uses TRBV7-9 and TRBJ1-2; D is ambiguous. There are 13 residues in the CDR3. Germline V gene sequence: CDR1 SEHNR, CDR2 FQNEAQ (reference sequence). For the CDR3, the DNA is TGTACCAGCAGCCCTGACAAGAACTATGGCTACACCTTC. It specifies CTSSPDKNYGYTF.

The CDR3 spells CASTYTGNEQFF. The CDR3 nucleotides are TGCGCCAGCACCTACACAGGGAATGAGCAGTTCTTC. V usage is TRBV5-1 and J usage is TRBJ2-1, with TRBD1 as a possible D gene (6 bases). CDR3 length equals 12 residues. The germline gives CDR1 SGHRS, CDR2 YFSETQ. The V end was cut by 6 bases, the J end by 7 bases, with 11 bases between.

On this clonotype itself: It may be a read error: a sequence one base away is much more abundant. The CDR3 nucleotides are TGTGCCAGCAGTAAAAAACCGGTGAGCACAGATACGCAGTATTTT. Translation: CASSKKPVSTDTQYF. The chain has TRBV6-6 and TRBJ2-3; no reliable D call. Germline-derived CDR1 and CDR2 are MNHNY and SVGAGI (reference sequence). This CDR3 is 15 amino acids long. V lost 5 bases, J lost 0 bases, and 12 bases lay in between.

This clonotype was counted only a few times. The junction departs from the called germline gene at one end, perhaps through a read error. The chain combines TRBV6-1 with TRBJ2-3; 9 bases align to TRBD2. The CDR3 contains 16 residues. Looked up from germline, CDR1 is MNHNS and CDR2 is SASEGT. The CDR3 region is CACSEGGRGFTDTQYF. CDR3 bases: TGTGCCTGCAGTGAGGGCGGGAGGGGTTTCACAGATACGCAGTATTTT.

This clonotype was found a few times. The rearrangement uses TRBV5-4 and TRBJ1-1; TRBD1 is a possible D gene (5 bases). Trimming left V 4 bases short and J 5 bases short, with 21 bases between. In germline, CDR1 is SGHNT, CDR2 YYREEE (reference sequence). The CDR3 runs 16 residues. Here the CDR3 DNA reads TGTGCCAGCAGCCCCCCCCCGCAGGGTCTGGGAACTGAAGCTTTCTTT. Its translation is CASSPPPQGLGTEAFF.

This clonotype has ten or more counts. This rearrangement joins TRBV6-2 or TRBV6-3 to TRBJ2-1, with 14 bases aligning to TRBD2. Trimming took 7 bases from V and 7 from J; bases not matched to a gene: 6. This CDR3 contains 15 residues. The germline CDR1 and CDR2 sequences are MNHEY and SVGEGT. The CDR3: CASTARTSGRNEQFF. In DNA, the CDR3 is TGTGCCAGCACCGCCCGGACTAGCGGGAGGAATGAGCAGTTCTTC.

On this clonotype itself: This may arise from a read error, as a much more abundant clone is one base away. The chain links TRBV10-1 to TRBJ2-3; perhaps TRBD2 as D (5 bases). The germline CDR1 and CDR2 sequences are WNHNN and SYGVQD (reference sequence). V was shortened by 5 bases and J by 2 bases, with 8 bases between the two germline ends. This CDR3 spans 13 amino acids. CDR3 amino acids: CASSMDFTDTQYF. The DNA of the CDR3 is TGCGCCAGCAGTATGGACTTCACAGATACGCAGTATTTT.

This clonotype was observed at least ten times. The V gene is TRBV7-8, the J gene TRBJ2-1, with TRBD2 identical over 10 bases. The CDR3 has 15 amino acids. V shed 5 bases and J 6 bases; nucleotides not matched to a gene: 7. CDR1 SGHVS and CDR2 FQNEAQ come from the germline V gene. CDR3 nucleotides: TGTGCCAGCAGCCCCATCAGCGGGAGGGTCAATGAGCAGTTCTTC. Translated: CASSPISGRVNEQFF.

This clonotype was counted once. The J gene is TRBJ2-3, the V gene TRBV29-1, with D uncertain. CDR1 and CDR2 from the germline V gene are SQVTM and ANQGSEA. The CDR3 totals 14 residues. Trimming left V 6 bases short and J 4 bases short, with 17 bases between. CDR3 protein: CSVSGSVAPDTQYF. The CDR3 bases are TGCAGCGTAAGTGGGTCCGTGGCGCCAGATACGCAGTATTTT.

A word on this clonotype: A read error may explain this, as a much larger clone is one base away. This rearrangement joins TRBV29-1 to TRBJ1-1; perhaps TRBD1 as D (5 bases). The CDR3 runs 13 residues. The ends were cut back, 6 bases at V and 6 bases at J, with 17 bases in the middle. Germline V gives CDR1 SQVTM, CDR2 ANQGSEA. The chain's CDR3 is CSVLKDTNAEAFF. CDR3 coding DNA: TGCAGCGTCCTTAAGGACACTAACGCTGAAGCTTTCTTT.

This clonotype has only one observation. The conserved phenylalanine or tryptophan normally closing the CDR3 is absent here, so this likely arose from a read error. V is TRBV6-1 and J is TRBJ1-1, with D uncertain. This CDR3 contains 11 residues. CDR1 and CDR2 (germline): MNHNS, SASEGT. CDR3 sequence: CTSLRGDRAFI. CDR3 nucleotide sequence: TGTACCAGCCTACGTGGAGATAGAGCTTTCATT.

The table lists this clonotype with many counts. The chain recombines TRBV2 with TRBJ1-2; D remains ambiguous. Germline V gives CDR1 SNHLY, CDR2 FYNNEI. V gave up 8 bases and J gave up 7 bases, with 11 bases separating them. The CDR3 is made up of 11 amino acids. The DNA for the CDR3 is TGTGCCAGCGGAGGGTACGGTGGCTACACCTTC. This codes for CASGGYGGYTF.

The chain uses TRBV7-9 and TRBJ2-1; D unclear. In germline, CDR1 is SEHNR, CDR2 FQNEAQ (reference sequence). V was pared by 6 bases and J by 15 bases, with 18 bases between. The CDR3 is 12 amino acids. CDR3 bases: TGTGCCAGCAGGGATTACGGACCGAGGCCGTTCTTC. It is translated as CASRDYGPRPFF.

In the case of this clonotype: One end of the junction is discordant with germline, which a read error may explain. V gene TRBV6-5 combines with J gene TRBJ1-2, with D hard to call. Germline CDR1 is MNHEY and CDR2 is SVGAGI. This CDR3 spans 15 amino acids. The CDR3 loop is CVSSYFARPTGGYTF. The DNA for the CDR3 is TGCGTCAGCAGTTACTTCGCTAGGCCGACGGGGGGCTACACCTTC.

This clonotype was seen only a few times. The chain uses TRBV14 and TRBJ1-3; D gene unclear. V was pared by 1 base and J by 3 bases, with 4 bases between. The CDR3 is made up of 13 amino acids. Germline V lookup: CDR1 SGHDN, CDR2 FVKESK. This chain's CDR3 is CASSQVSGNTIYF. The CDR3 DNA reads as TGTGCCAGCAGCCAAGTTAGTGGAAACACCATATATTTT.

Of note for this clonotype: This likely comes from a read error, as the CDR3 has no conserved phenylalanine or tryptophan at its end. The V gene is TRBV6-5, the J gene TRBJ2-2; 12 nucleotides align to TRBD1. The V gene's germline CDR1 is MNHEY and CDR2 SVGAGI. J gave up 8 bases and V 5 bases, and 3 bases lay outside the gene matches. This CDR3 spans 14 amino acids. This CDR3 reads CASSGTGGIGELFY. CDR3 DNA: TGTGCCAGCAGTGGGACAGGGGGCATTGGGGAGCTGTTTTAT.

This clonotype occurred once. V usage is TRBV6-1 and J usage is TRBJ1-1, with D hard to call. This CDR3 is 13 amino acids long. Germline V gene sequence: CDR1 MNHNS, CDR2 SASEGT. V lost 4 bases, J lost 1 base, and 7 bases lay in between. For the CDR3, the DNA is TGTGCCAGCAGTGCACAGTCGAACACTGAAGCTTTCTTT. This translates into CASSAQSNTEAFF.

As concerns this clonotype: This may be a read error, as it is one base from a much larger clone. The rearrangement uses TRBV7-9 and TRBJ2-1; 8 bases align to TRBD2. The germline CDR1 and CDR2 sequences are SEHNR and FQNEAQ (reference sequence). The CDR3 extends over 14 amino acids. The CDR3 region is CVSSTVAGFNEQFF. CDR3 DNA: TGTGTCAGCAGCACCGTAGCGGGATTCAATGAGCAGTTCTTC.

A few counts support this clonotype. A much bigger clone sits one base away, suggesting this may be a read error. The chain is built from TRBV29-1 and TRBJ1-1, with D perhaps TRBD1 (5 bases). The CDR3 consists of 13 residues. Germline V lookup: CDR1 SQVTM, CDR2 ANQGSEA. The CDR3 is CSVLKDTNTEALF. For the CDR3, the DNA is TGCAGCGTCCTTAAGGACACTAACACTGAAGCTCTCTTT.

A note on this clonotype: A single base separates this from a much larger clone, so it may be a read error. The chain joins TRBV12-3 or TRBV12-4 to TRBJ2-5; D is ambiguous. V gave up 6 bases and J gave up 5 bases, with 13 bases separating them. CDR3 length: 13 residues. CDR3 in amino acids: CASRVGVRETQYF. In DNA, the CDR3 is TGTGCCAGCAGGGTCGGAGTGCGGGAGACCCAGTACTTC.

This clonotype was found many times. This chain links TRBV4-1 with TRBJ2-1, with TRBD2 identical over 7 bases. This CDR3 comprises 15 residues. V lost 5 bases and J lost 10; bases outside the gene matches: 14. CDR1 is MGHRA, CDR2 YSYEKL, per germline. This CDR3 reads CASSFGLGRRGEQFF. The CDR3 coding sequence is TGCGCCAGCAGCTTCGGACTCGGGAGGAGAGGGGAGCAGTTCTTC.

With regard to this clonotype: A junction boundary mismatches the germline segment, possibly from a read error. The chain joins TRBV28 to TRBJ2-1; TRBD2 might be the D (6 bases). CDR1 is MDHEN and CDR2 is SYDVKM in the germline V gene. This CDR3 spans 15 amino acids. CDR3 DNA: TGTGCCAGCAGTTTTTTCCCAATCCGGGACTGCGGGTTCCTCTTC. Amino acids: CASSFFPIRDCGFLF.

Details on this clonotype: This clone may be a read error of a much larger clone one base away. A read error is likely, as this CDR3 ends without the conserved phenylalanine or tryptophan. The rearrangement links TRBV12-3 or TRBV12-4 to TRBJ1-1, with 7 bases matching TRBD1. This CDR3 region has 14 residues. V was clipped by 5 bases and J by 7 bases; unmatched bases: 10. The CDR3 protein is CASSIGLQGIEAFI. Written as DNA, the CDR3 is TGTGCCAGCAGTATAGGACTACAGGGGATTGAAGCTTTCATT.

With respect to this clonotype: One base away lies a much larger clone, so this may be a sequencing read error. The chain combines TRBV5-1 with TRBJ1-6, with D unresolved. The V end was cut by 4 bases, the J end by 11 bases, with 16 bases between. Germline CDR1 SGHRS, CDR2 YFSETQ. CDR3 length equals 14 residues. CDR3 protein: CASSSDMGLPPLHF. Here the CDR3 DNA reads TGCGCCAGCAGCAGCGACATGGGATTGCCACCCCTCCACTTT. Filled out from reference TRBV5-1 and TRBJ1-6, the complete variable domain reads KAGVTQTPRYLIKTRGQQVTLSCSPISGHRSVSWYQQTPGQGLQFLFEYFSETQRNKGNFPGRFSGRQFSNSRSEMNVSTLELGDSALYLCASSSDMGLPPLHFGNGTRLTVT.

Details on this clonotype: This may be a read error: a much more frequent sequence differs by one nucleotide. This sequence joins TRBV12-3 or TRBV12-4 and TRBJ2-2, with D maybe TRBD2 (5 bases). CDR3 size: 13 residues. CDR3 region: CASSSRNTGEPFF. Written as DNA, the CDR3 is TGTGCCAGCAGTTCCCGGAACACCGGGGAGCCGTTTTTT.

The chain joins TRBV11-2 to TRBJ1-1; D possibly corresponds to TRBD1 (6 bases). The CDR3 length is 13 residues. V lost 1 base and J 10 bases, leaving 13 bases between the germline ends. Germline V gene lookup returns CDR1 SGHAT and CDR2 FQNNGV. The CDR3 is CASSLGRGRLAFF. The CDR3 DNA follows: TGTGCCAGCAGCTTAGGGCGGGGGCGGCTAGCTTTCTTT.

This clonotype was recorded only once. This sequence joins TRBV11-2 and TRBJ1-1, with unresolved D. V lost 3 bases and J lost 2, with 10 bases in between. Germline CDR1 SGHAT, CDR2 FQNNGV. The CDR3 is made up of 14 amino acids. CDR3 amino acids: CASSLVGFNTEAFF. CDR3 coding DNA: TGTGCCAGCAGCTTGGTAGGGTTCAACACTGAAGCTTTCTTT. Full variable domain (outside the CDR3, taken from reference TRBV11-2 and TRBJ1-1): EAGVAQSPRYKIIEKRQSVAFWCNPISGHATLYWYQQILGQGPKLLIQFQNNGVVDDSQLPKDRFSAERLKGVDSTLKIQPAKLEDSAVYLCASSLVGFNTEAFFGQGTRLTVV.

The CDR3 here is CASSTQGGMNEQFF. CDR3 nucleotide sequence: TGTGCCAGCAGTACCCAAGGGGGGATGAATGAGCAGTTCTTC. The gene calls are TRBV6-2 or TRBV6-3 and TRBJ2-1; the D call may be TRBD1 or TRBD2 (6 bases each). Trimming cost V 5 bases and J 7 bases, with 15 bases left between them. Germline V gene sequence: CDR1 MNHEY, CDR2 SVGEGT. The CDR3 has 14 amino acids.